Below, one TCR beta chain is given with its context. A much larger clone sits a single nucleotide away, making a read error possible. This sample stems from a study of Graves' ophthalmopathy and Graves' hyperthyroidism. Excluded: other autoimmune disease, uncontrolled infection, pregnancy or lactation. CDR1 is SGHVS and CDR2 is FQNEAQ in the germline V gene. The CDR3 is 16 amino acids. As the template, RNA transcripts were used to amplify TCR beta CDR3 regions. RT-PCR in the first round used HTBI primers; a second-round multiplex PCR followed. From the multiplex PCR reads, TCRdb called clonotypes with MiXCR, one entry per CDR3 protein. In the table there are about 1.2 million distinct CDR3 sequences, about 36% of which are singletons.

The chain carries TRBV7-8 and TRBJ2-7; 11 bases are shared with TRBD1. Sequences were obtained from peripheral blood or thyroid tissue (not recorded which). This receptor was identified in an adult man with Graves' hyperthyroidism. The CDR3 sequence is CASSSPRDRGAYEEYF. The CDR3 DNA reads as TGTGCCAGCAGCAGCCCCCGGGACAGGGGGGCGTACGAGGAGTACTTC.